This T cell receptor (beta chain) is from a study of technical replicates of blood from a few donors. Assay used: immunoSEQ multiplex PCR; TCRdb lists only in-frame clones, some missing. The sample includes about 50,000 clones, 90% to 97% seen only once; the top ten take around 0.4%. CDR1 and CDR2 from the germline V gene are SGHNT and YYREEE (reference sequence). V was cut by 2 bases and J by 4 bases, with 12 bases left in between. The CDR3 length is 14 residues. Specimen: T cells isolated from PBMCs. This chain uses TRBV5-4 with TRBJ1-2; tentatively, D is TRBD1 (6 bases). The clonotype was recovered from a human donor in good health. The CDR3 bases are TGTGCCAGCAGCTTTGGGGGCTTAAGCTATGGCTACACCTTC. Its protein product is CASSFGGLSYGYTF.